The next 19 T cell receptor beta chains were all read from a single sample in a study of cytomegalovirus exposure and HLA in healthy donors. In the PCR, 60 Vbeta and 13 Jbeta primers were used. Repertoires were generated with immunoSEQ multiplex PCR, while TCRdb's copy carries only in-frame clones and drops some. The table includes 200,000 or so clones, about 80% detected once. Sequenced: PBMCs. Source of these receptors: a woman aged 50 to 60 in good health and CMV-seropositive.

The chain joins TRBV6-1 to TRBJ1-2; TRBD1 is a possible D gene (6 bases). V was cut by 3 bases and J by 1 base, with 9 bases left in between. The CDR3 consists of 14 residues. Germline lookup yields CDR1 MNHNS and CDR2 SASEGT. In DNA form, the CDR3 reads TGTGCCAGCAGTGAGAACAGGGTTAACTATGGCTACACCTTC. Translated: CASSENRVNYGYTF.

This chain connects TRBV19 to TRBJ1-1; D uncertain. The CDR3 contains 13 residues. The germline gives CDR1 LNHDA, CDR2 SQIVND (reference sequence). Trimming pared 4 bases from V and 5 bases from J, leaving 11 bases between. The CDR3 DNA reads TGTGCCAGTAGTAAGAGCGTTAGTACTGAAGCTTTCTTT. Protein product: CASSKSVSTEAFF.

The rearrangement joins TRBV6-5 to TRBJ1-4; TRBD1 matches 8 bases. The trim removed 0 bases at V and 5 bases at J, leaving 5 bases unmatched. CDR3 length equals 16 residues. Germline V lookup: CDR1 MNHEY, CDR2 SVGAGI. The CDR3 sequence is CASSYSSGQGNEKLFF. As DNA, the CDR3 is TGTGCCAGCAGTTACTCATCAGGACAGGGCAATGAAAAACTGTTTTTT.

The chain uses TRBV18 and TRBJ1-1; tentatively, D is TRBD1 (6 bases). The length of the CDR3 is 15 residues. Germline CDR1 reads KGHSH; CDR2 reads LQKENI. The V end lost 3 bases, the J end lost 0 bases, and 11 bases lay between the germline ends. CDR3 sequence (DNA): TGTGCCAGCTCACCCCGGACAGCCTTGAACACTGAAGCTTTCTTT. This encodes CASSPRTALNTEAFF.

The chain carries TRBV7-2 and TRBJ1-1; 9 nucleotides line up with TRBD1. V shed 4 bases, J shed 5 bases, and the junction held 8 bases outside the gene matches. The germline gives CDR1 SGHTA, CDR2 FQGNSA. This CDR3 contains 15 residues. CDR3 sequence reads: CASSYWTGEKTEAFF. The CDR3, as DNA: TGTGCCAGCAGCTACTGGACAGGGGAAAAAACTGAAGCTTTCTTT.

A note on this clone: One end of the junction is discordant with germline, which a read error may explain. The gene calls are TRBV27 and TRBJ1-6, with 9 nucleotides matching TRBD1. CDR3 length: 17 residues. Germline values: CDR1 MNHEY, CDR2 SMNVEV (reference sequence). The CDR3 DNA follows: TGTGCCAGCAGTTTATCCCAACAGGGGGCCTACAATTCACCCCTCCACTTT. Translated, it gives CASSLSQQGAYNSPLHF.

The V gene is TRBV5-4, the J gene TRBJ1-4, with D perhaps TRBD1 (6 bases). CDR1 is SGHNT, CDR2 YYREEE, per germline (reference sequence). The CDR3 length is 13 residues. V was pared by 5 bases and J by 2 bases, with 7 bases between. CDR3 sequence: CASSRGTNEKLFF. CDR3 DNA: TGTGCCAGCAGTAGGGGGACTAATGAAAAACTGTTTTTT. Combining the CDR3 with reference TRBV5-4 and TRBJ1-4 gives the whole variable domain ETGVTQSPTHLIKTRGQQVTLRCSSQSGHNTVSWYQQALGQGPQFIFQYYREEENGRGNFPPRFSGLQFPNYSSELNVNALELDDSALYLCASSRGTNEKLFFGSGTQLSVL.

As to this clone: The germline gene is not matched at one end of the junction; a read error may be the cause. The chain combines TRBV12-5 with TRBJ2-2; 8 positions match TRBD1. Germline V gene data show CDR1 as LGHNT and CDR2 as FRNRAP. The CDR3 sequence is 15 residues long. The CDR3 reads CASASRQGMDRGAVF. CDR3 sequence (DNA): TGTGCTAGTGCCTCTCGACAGGGGATGGACCGGGGAGCTGTTTTT.

The chain joins TRBV5-4 to TRBJ1-3; maybe TRBD1 (6 bases). CDR1 is SGHNT and CDR2 is YYREEE in the germline V gene (reference sequence). Deletions cut 4 bases from V and 0 bases from J, with 17 bases between. The CDR3 has 17 amino acids. The CDR3 DNA sequence: TGTGCCAGCAGCCCCGTCCCAGGGGCCCCCTCTGGAAACACCATATATTTT. Amino acids: CASSPVPGAPSGNTIYF.

Written as DNA, the CDR3 is TGTGCCAGCAGCTTGGAGGGCGCCGTAATTATGAACACTGAAGCTTTCTTT. It yields the protein CASSLEGAVIMNTEAFF. This chain connects TRBV7-8 to TRBJ1-1; no definite D call. The ends were cut back, 3 bases at V and 0 bases at J, with 17 bases in the middle. This CDR3 is built from 17 residues. Germline assignment: CDR1 SGHVS and CDR2 FQNEAQ.

The rearrangement links TRBV7-9 to TRBJ1-2; the D is unclear. The CDR3 totals 12 residues. CDR1 is SEHNR and CDR2 is FQNEAQ in the germline V gene (reference sequence). The ends were cut back, 4 bases at V and 0 bases at J, with 3 bases in the middle. The CDR3 protein is CASSSTNYGYTF. CDR3 in DNA: TGTGCCAGCAGCTCCACTAACTATGGCTACACCTTC.

The J gene is TRBJ2-1, the V gene TRBV7-2; TRBD1 matches 9 bases. J lost 3 bases, V lost 4 bases, and 4 bases had no gene match. The CDR3 contains 15 residues. Looked up from germline, CDR1 is SGHTA and CDR2 is FQGNSA. The CDR3 sequence is CASSSRDRVYNEQFF. DNA of the CDR3: TGTGCCAGCAGCTCCCGGGACAGGGTCTACAATGAGCAGTTCTTC.

J is TRBJ2-3 and V is TRBV5-4, with D hard to call. Germline V gives CDR1 SGHNT, CDR2 YYREEE (reference sequence). V lost 0 bases and J 1 base, leaving 9 bases between the germline ends. The CDR3 is 15 residues long. In DNA form, the CDR3 reads TGTGCCAGCAGCTTGGACTCACGCCGCACAGATACGCAGTATTTT. Residues: CASSLDSRRTDTQYF.

This chain joins TRBV6-6 and TRBJ2-5; 10 bases align to TRBD1. The CDR3 covers 15 residues. Germline values: CDR1 MNHNY, CDR2 SVGAGI (reference sequence). The V and J ends lost 7 bases and 2 bases, in that order; junction bases with no gene match: 7. The CDR3 protein is CASKTRDRGQETQYF. The CDR3 DNA reads as TGTGCCAGCAAGACCCGGGACAGGGGACAAGAGACCCAGTACTTC.

V is TRBV6-6 and J is TRBJ1-6, with a weak D call TRBD1 (6 bases). The germline CDR1 and CDR2 sequences are MNHNY and SVGAGI (reference sequence). The CDR3 loop spans 14 amino acids. Trimming cost V 6 bases and J 6 bases, with 12 bases left between them. The CDR3, as DNA: TGTGCCAGCAGCGGGGGAGGGGGTAATTCACCCCTCCACTTT. Its translation is CASSGGGGNSPLHF.

The chain links TRBV6-6 to TRBJ2-7; TRBD1 agrees at 7 bases. The CDR3 covers 14 residues. Trimming at V came to 2 bases and at J to 6 bases, leaving 7 bases not matched to a gene. The germline V gene has CDR1 MNHNY and CDR2 SVGAGI (reference sequence). CDR3 residues: CASSYGQALGEQYF. CDR3 nucleotides: TGTGCCAGCAGTTACGGACAGGCCCTGGGCGAGCAGTACTTC.

The chain carries TRBV15 and TRBJ2-3, with 12 bases aligning to TRBD2. Losses at the gene ends were 5 bases for V and 6 bases for J; bases not matched to a gene: 15. The CDR3 is 18 residues long. Germline V gene data show CDR1 as LNHNV and CDR2 as YYDKDF (reference sequence). The CDR3 DNA reads TGTGCCACCAGCCCCCAGCCGGCTAGCGGGGGGGCCTGGGATACGCAGTATTTT. It encodes CATSPQPASGGAWDTQYF.

The chain carries TRBV5-4 and TRBJ2-7, with 8 bases identical to TRBD1. The CDR3 is 16 amino acids. From germline, CDR1 is SGHNT and CDR2 YYREEE (reference sequence). The junction had 15 bases not matched to a gene; V was cut back by 4 bases and J by 6 bases. CDR3: CASSRGGEQGGIEQYF. Written as DNA, the CDR3 is TGTGCCAGCAGCCGCGGTGGGGAACAGGGGGGTATCGAGCAGTACTTC.

A remark on this clone: This CDR3 is missing its conserved last phenylalanine or tryptophan, likely due to a read error. The gene calls are TRBV4-3 and TRBJ1-3; weak D call: TRBD1 (6 bases). The germline CDR1 and CDR2 sequences are LGHNA and YSLEER. Trimming removed 0 bases at V and 0 bases at J, with 6 bases between. The CDR3 runs 15 residues. CDR3 coding DNA: TGCGCCAGCAGCCAAGAGGGGGCCTCTGGAAACACCATATATTCT. Amino acid sequence: CASSQEGASGNTIYS.